This record concerns one T cell receptor beta chain sequence. Its antigen is unknown. This sample includes further DNA sequences coding for the same CDR3. Sequencing was performed with immunoSEQ multiplex PCR; in TCRdb, only in-frame clones are kept and a portion is missing. The sample contains some 2.1 million clones, about 94% of which appear only once. The sample is drawn from a study of shared clonotypes between healthy human individuals. Notes on the study in general: The donor pool, a small one, limited the genetic and exposure-history diversity represented. Relative to memory subsets, naive subsets generally showed larger estimated richness. Apart from blood, nothing was sampled; tissue repertoires likely differ.

Trimming removed 7 bases from V and 6 bases from J, with 8 bases in between. Germline assignment: CDR1 MNHEY and CDR2 SMNVEV (reference sequence). The CDR3 spans 11 residues. Selected positively for CCR7 and CD45RO-negative, naive CD8 cells excluded terminally differentiated effector memory CD45RA+ cells. Source material: naive CD8+ T cells sorted from blood. The rearrangement joins TRBV27 to TRBJ2-3; D unclear. This TCR derives from a man between 18 and 29 years old in good health. The CDR3 reads CASTLGDTQYF. CDR3 nucleotides: TGTGCCAGCACCTTAGGGGATACGCAGTATTTT.